What follows are 21 T cell receptor beta chains derived from one specimen sequenced in a study of blood T cell repertoires in COVID-19. Sequenced by immunoSEQ multiplex PCR; TCRdb stores in-frame clones only, minus some. The repertoire holds a few hundred thousand clones, approximately 91% seen once, with approximately 12% in the top ten. The sequencing sample was made of peripheral blood. The receptors originated from a woman aged 60 to 75 with acute or convalescent COVID-19.

The chain recombines TRBV27 with TRBJ1-1; D is unclear. The V end was cut by 2 bases, the J end by 7 bases, with 17 bases between. CDR1 and CDR2 from the germline V gene are MNHEY and SMNVEV (reference sequence). This CDR3 comprises 15 residues. The CDR3 bases are TGTGCCAGCAGTTTACTCTGGGCAGGCCGAGTTGAAGCTTTCTTT. Amino acids: CASSLLWAGRVEAFF.

The chain uses TRBV6-1 and TRBJ2-1; D might be TRBD2 (6 bases). The CDR3 contains 16 residues. CDR1 is MNHNS and CDR2 is SASEGT in the germline V gene. V was pared by 0 bases and J by 2 bases, with 11 bases between. CDR3 bases: TGTGCCAGCAGTGAAGCGACGGCGGGAACCTACAATGAGCAGTTCTTC. This translates into CASSEATAGTYNEQFF.

V is TRBV7-2 and J is TRBJ1-5, with TRBD1 matching over 7 bases. With V trimmed by 5 bases and J by 4 bases, 11 bases remained unmatched. Germline V gene data show CDR1 as SGHTA and CDR2 as FQGNSA. This CDR3 has 16 residues. The CDR3 nucleotides read TGTGCCAGCAGCCACGGGACAGAAACCTGGAATCAGCCCCAGCATTTT. It translates to CASSHGTETWNQPQHF.

In this sample, this clone turned up once. This sequence joins TRBV30 and TRBJ1-2, with 10 bases matching TRBD1. Germline CDR1 reads GTSNPN; CDR2 reads SVGIG (reference sequence). The CDR3 contains 13 residues. V lost 1 base, J lost 6 bases, and 2 bases stayed unmatched. This CDR3 reads CAWSATGGHGYTF. As DNA, the CDR3 is TGTGCCTGGAGTGCGACAGGGGGCCATGGCTACACCTTC.

The chain employs TRBV25-1 and TRBJ1-2; TRBD1 is a possible D gene (5 bases). The germline gives CDR1 MGHDK, CDR2 SYGVNS. V was shortened by 7 bases and J by 8 bases, with 17 bases between the two germline ends. CDR3 length: 13 residues. This CDR3 is CASTGSGGWGYTF. As DNA, the CDR3 is TGTGCCAGCACCGGATCGGGGGGTTGGGGCTACACCTTC.

This chain uses TRBV10-3 with TRBJ2-7; 11 nucleotides line up with TRBD1. With 2 bases clipped from V and 6 bases from J, the junction kept 6 bases outside the gene matches. Germline V CDR1 and CDR2: ENHRY, SYGVKD. CDR3 length: 15 residues. CDR3: CAISERDRGESEQYF. For the CDR3, the DNA is TGTGCCATCAGTGAGAGGGACAGGGGGGAATCCGAGCAGTACTTC.

The chain has TRBV18 and TRBJ2-1; TRBD2 is a possible D gene (6 bases). V was clipped by 5 bases and J by 9 bases, with 17 bases between them. Germline lookup yields CDR1 KGHSH and CDR2 LQKENI. The CDR3 is 14 residues long. The CDR3 nucleotides are TGTGCCAGCTCAGCTTGGAGGGCCTACCCTGAGCAGTTCTTC. This codes for CASSAWRAYPEQFF.

The chain joins TRBV4-3 to TRBJ2-1, with 8 bases aligning to TRBD2. The trim removed 0 bases at V and 14 bases at J, leaving 6 bases unmatched. The CDR3 length is 13 residues. Germline V gene lookup returns CDR1 LGHNA and CDR2 YSLEER. CDR3 sequence reads: CASSQDVSGGKFF. CDR3 nucleotides: TGCGCCAGCAGCCAAGACGTCAGCGGGGGAAAGTTCTTC.

The chain links TRBV19 to TRBJ2-2, with TRBD1 matching over 7 bases. V shed 0 bases, J shed 5 bases, and the junction held 0 bases outside the gene matches. Germline CDR1 is LNHDA and CDR2 is SQIVND (reference sequence). CDR3 length: 14 amino acids. The CDR3 nucleotides read TGTGCCAGTAGTATAGACAGGGGGACCGGGGAGCTGTTTTTT. Amino acid sequence: CASSIDRGTGELFF. Supplemented by reference TRBV19 and TRBJ2-2, the full variable domain reads DGGITQSPKYLFRKEGQNVTLSCEQNLNHDAMYWYRQDPGQGLRLIYYSQIVNDFQKGDIAEGYSVSREKKESFPLTVTSAQKNPTAFYLCASSIDRGTGELFFGEGSRLTVL.

This clone was detected only once. Other DNA sequences in this sample translate to the same CDR3. This chain uses TRBV5-1 with TRBJ2-3; 8 bases fit TRBD1. The CDR3 contains 14 residues. The germline gives CDR1 SGHRS, CDR2 YFSETQ. J lost 5 bases, V lost 4 bases, and 6 bases had no gene match. CDR3 region: CASSPGQGGDTQYF. The CDR3 DNA reads TGCGCCAGCAGCCCAGGACAGGGTGGAGATACGCAGTATTTT. The full variable domain, completed using reference TRBV5-1 and TRBJ2-3, is KAGVTQTPRYLIKTRGQQVTLSCSPISGHRSVSWYQQTPGQGLQFLFEYFSETQRNKGNFPGRFSGRQFSNSRSEMNVSTLELGDSALYLCASSPGQGGDTQYFGPGTRLTVL.

As for this clone: The sample holds other DNA sequences that translate to the same CDR3. V gene TRBV28 combines with J gene TRBJ2-1; TRBD2 aligns across 7 bases. The germline gives CDR1 MDHEN, CDR2 SYDVKM. The V gene end was trimmed by 3 bases and the J gene end by 0 bases; junction bases not matched to a gene: 2. The CDR3 runs to 15 residues. CDR3 amino acids: CASSFGGSSYNEQFF. The CDR3 DNA is TGTGCCAGCAGTTTTGGCGGGAGCTCCTACAATGAGCAGTTCTTC.

This clone was counted a few times. The same CDR3 arises from other DNA sequences in this sample as well. The chain employs TRBV6-2 or TRBV6-3 and TRBJ2-1, with 9 nucleotides matching TRBD1. CDR3 length: 14 residues. CDR1 and CDR2 from the germline V gene are MNHEY and SVGEGT. Germline trimming cut 4 bases from V and 3 bases from J; bases unmatched to any gene: 1. CDR3 protein: CASSSGQGYNEQFF. The CDR3 DNA follows: TGTGCCAGCAGTTCGGGACAGGGCTACAATGAGCAGTTCTTC.

V usage is TRBV10-3 and J usage is TRBJ2-7; TRBD1 matches 10 bases. V lost 6 bases to trimming and J lost 5 bases; unmatched junction nucleotides: 4. There are 13 residues in the CDR3. In germline, CDR1 is ENHRY, CDR2 SYGVKD. This CDR3 is CAISGQGEHEQYF. The CDR3 DNA reads as TGTGCCATCAGCGGACAGGGGGAACACGAGCAGTACTTC.

The V and J genes are TRBV15 and TRBJ1-5; D unclear. This CDR3 region has 15 residues. The V end was cut by 0 bases, the J end by 7 bases, with 13 bases between. Germline-derived CDR1 and CDR2 are LNHNV and YYDKDF (reference sequence). DNA of the CDR3: TGTGCCACCAGCAGAGATCTAGGATTCGGCCAGCCCCAGCATTTT. It is translated as CATSRDLGFGQPQHF.

The V gene is TRBV28, the J gene TRBJ2-7; D ambiguous. Germline-derived CDR1 and CDR2 are MDHEN and SYDVKM. Trimming left V 10 bases short and J 0 bases short, with 13 bases between. This CDR3 region has 13 residues. CDR3 amino acids: CATTDTSSYEQYF. The CDR3 coding sequence is TGTGCCACTACCGACACGTCCTCCTACGAGCAGTACTTC.

The chain combines TRBV18 with TRBJ1-2, with D maybe TRBD1 (5 bases). Germline CDR1 is KGHSH and CDR2 is LQKENI. Trimming removed 0 bases from V and 8 bases from J, with 10 bases in between. The CDR3 totals 13 residues. The CDR3 DNA is TGTGCCAGCTCACCACCGACGGGGGACGGCTACACCTTC. Protein sequence: CASSPPTGDGYTF.

Comment on this clone: The same CDR3 also results from other DNA sequences found in this sample. The V and J genes are TRBV28 and TRBJ1-3; no reliable D call. CDR1 and CDR2 from the germline V gene are MDHEN and SYDVKM. The CDR3 spans 15 residues. V lost 6 bases, J lost 4 bases, and 16 bases lay in between. CDR3 region: CASSSLGVSGNTIYF. The CDR3 coding sequence is TGTGCCAGCAGCTCCCTGGGAGTGTCCGGAAACACCATATATTTT.

The CDR3 reads CASSYRTGDAEAFF. In DNA form, the CDR3 reads TGCGCCAGCAGCTACCGGACAGGGGACGCTGAAGCTTTCTTT. This chain links TRBV4-1 with TRBJ1-1, with 9 positions matching TRBD1. This CDR3 comprises 14 residues. Germline lookup yields CDR1 MGHRA and CDR2 YSYEKL. The J segment lost 6 bases and the V segment lost 5 bases, leaving 7 bases of the junction unmatched.

V and J are TRBV9 and TRBJ2-2, with 7 bases lining up with TRBD1. V lost 4 bases to trimming and J lost 5 bases; unmatched junction nucleotides: 5. The CDR3 length is 14 residues. The germline CDR1 and CDR2 sequences are SGDLS and YYNGEE. CDR3 region: CASSTTGVTGELFF. Written as DNA, the CDR3 is TGTGCCAGCAGCACAACAGGGGTTACCGGGGAGCTGTTTTTT.

The V gene is TRBV5-5, the J gene TRBJ1-2, with D perhaps TRBD1 (6 bases). From germline, CDR1 is SGHKS and CDR2 YYEKEE (reference sequence). The length of the CDR3 is 17 residues. With 6 bases removed from V and 3 bases from J, the gap between germline ends came to 24 bases. The DNA of the CDR3 is TGTGCCAGCACCATTGGGGGGGTCGCAGGGGTGGACTATGGCTACACCTTC. It yields the protein CASTIGGVAGVDYGYTF.

This chain uses TRBV13 with TRBJ1-6; maybe TRBD1 (6 bases). CDR1 and CDR2 from the germline V gene are PRHDT and FYEKMQ (reference sequence). The length of the CDR3 is 15 residues. The germline V and J ends were trimmed by 4 bases and 10 bases, with 17 bases remaining between them. CDR3 DNA: TGTGCCAGCAGCTCTAGACAGGACTCTACCTCACCCCTCCACTTT. Protein: CASSSRQDSTSPLHF.